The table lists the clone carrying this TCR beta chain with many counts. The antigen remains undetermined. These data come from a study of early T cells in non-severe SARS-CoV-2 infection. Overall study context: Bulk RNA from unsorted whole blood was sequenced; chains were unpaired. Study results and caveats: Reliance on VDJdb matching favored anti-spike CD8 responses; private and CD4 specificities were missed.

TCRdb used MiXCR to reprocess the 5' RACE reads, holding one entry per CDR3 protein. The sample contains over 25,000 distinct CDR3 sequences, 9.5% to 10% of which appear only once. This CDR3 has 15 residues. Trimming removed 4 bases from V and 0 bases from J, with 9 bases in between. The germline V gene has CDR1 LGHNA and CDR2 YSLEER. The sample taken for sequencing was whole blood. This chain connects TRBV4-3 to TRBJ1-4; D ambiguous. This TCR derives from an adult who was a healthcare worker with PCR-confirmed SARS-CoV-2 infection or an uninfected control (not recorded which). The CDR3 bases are TGCGCCAGCAGCCGCAGGCAGACAACTAATGAAAAACTGTTTTTT. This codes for CASSRRQTTNEKLFF.